Shown below are 15 T cell receptor beta chains from a single sample sequenced in a study of cytomegalovirus exposure and HLA in healthy donors (TCRdb year 2017). Receptors were amplified or captured by the immunoSEQ multiplex PCR assay. The multiplex PCR relied on a mix of 60 forward primers for TCR Vbeta segments and 13 reverse primers for TCR Jbeta segments. Not all clones reach the TCRdb copy of this immuneACCESS table, which keeps in-frame sequences only. Checked studies attribute under half of the gap to unresolved V genes and leave the rest unexplained. This sample lists more than 95,000 clones; 66% were detected once. The top ten constitute less than 3.5% of the sample. The specimen sequenced was PBMCs. The receptors stem from a woman between 50 and 59 years old in good health and CMV-seronegative.

This clone was seen just once. This chain uses TRBV6-5 with TRBJ2-3, with D possibly matching TRBD1 (6 bases). The V end lost 7 bases, the J end lost 2 bases, and 16 bases lay between the germline ends. This CDR3 spans 15 amino acids. Germline V gene sequence: CDR1 MNHEY, CDR2 SVGAGI. CDR3 region: CASTPSQGYTDTQYF. CDR3 sequence (DNA): TGTGCCAGCACCCCCTCACAGGGTTACACAGATACGCAGTATTTT.

This clone was found a few times. V gene TRBV28 combines with J gene TRBJ2-1; 8 nucleotides align to TRBD2. This CDR3 spans 14 amino acids. The germline gives CDR1 MDHEN, CDR2 SYDVKM. V lost 6 bases and J lost 7; bases outside the gene matches: 8. CDR3 coding DNA: TGTGCCAGCAGACCAGCGGGAGTGGATAATGAGCAGTTCTTC. It is translated as CASRPAGVDNEQFF.

A few counts support this clone. The genes are TRBV4-2 and TRBJ2-3, with 7 nucleotides matching TRBD2. CDR1 is LGHNA, CDR2 YNFKEQ, per germline. V lost 4 bases and J lost 2; bases outside the gene matches: 6. The CDR3 contains 15 residues. The CDR3 region has the DNA TGTGCCAGCAGCCCCCTAGCGGATTTCACAGATACGCAGTATTTT. This translates into CASSPLADFTDTQYF.

The chain has TRBV5-5 and TRBJ1-1; TRBD1 aligns across 8 bases. Germline trimming cut 2 bases from V and 5 bases from J; bases unmatched to any gene: 5. Germline CDR1 and CDR2: SGHKS and YYEKEE (reference sequence). The CDR3 has 14 amino acids. CDR3 DNA sequence: TGTGCCAGCAGCTTCGCCGACAGGGGAACTGAAGCTTTCTTT. Residues: CASSFADRGTEAFF.

The rearrangement joins TRBV5-1 to TRBJ2-2; no definite D call. From germline, CDR1 is SGHRS and CDR2 YFSETQ. CDR3 length: 15 residues. Trimming removed 0 bases at V and 4 bases at J, with 10 bases between. The CDR3 region is CASSLARVSTGELFF. The CDR3 DNA reads as TGCGCCAGCAGCTTGGCCCGGGTCTCCACCGGGGAGCTGTTTTTT.

V is TRBV19 and J is TRBJ2-1; 10 bases match TRBD1. CDR3 length: 15 residues. Germline loops: CDR1 LNHDA, CDR2 SQIVND (reference sequence). With 6 bases clipped from V and 4 bases from J, the junction kept 6 bases outside the gene matches. The CDR3 protein is CASSPDRGLYNEQFF. The CDR3 DNA follows: TGTGCCAGTAGCCCCGACAGGGGGCTATACAATGAGCAGTTCTTC.

This clone was found once. The chain couples TRBV7-2 to TRBJ2-5; 8 bases agree with TRBD1. After removal of 5 bases from V and 4 bases from J, the junction contained 9 bases not matched to a gene. There are 15 residues in the CDR3. Per germline, CDR1 SGHTA and CDR2 FQGNSA. The CDR3 bases are TGTGCCAGCAGCCCAGCCTACGGACAGGGAGAGACCCAGTACTTC. It encodes CASSPAYGQGETQYF.

The chain employs TRBV19 and TRBJ2-3; 10 nucleotides line up with TRBD2. Trimming removed 4 bases from V and 4 bases from J; junction bases left unmatched: 8. CDR3 size: 16 residues. Germline V gene sequence: CDR1 LNHDA, CDR2 SQIVND (reference sequence). DNA of the CDR3: TGTGCCAGTAGTACTGTAGCGGGGGGCTTGGCAGATACGCAGTATTTT. Protein: CASSTVAGGLADTQYF. The full variable domain, rest sourced from reference TRBV19 and TRBJ2-3, is DGGITQSPKYLFRKEGQNVTLSCEQNLNHDAMYWYRQDPGQGLRLIYYSQIVNDFQKGDIAEGYSVSREKKESFPLTVTSAQKNPTAFYLCASSTVAGGLADTQYFGPGTRLTVL.

The chain joins TRBV2 to TRBJ2-7; 8 bases match TRBD1. The length of the CDR3 is 17 residues. V shed 8 bases and J 1 base; nucleotides not matched to a gene: 16. Per germline, CDR1 SNHLY and CDR2 FYNNEI. This CDR3 reads CASGFETGGGLSYEQYF. DNA of the CDR3: TGTGCCAGCGGGTTCGAAACAGGGGGAGGATTGTCCTACGAGCAGTACTTC.

V usage is TRBV7-6 and J usage is TRBJ1-1; no clear D gene. Per the germline V gene, CDR1 is SGHVS and CDR2 is FNYEAQ. V shed 7 bases and J shed 0 bases, with 9 bases lying between them. The CDR3 consists of 13 residues. The CDR3 loop is CASMEVVNTEAFF. The CDR3 region has the DNA TGTGCCAGCATGGAGGTGGTGAACACTGAAGCTTTCTTT. The whole variable domain, filled in from reference TRBV7-6 and TRBJ1-1, reads GAGVSQSPRYKVTKRGQDVALRCDPISGHVSLYWYRQALGQGPEFLTYFNYEAQQDKSGLPNDRFSAERPEGSISTLTIQRTEQRDSAMYRCASMEVVNTEAFFGQGTRLTVV.

The rearrangement uses TRBV11-2 and TRBJ2-7, with D possibly matching TRBD1 (6 bases). CDR1 and CDR2 from the germline V gene are SGHAT and FQNNGV. The ends were cut back, 1 base at V and 4 bases at J, with 14 bases in the middle. The CDR3 is 15 amino acids. In DNA, the CDR3 is TGTGCCAGCAGCTTAGTAGCCCAGGGGAGTTACGAGCAGTACTTC. Residues: CASSLVAQGSYEQYF.

This clone was counted only a few times. The chain couples TRBV29-1 to TRBJ1-1, with D unresolved. CDR1 and CDR2 (germline): SQVTM, ANQGSEA. Trimming removed 6 bases from V and 1 base from J, with 6 bases in between. This CDR3 region has 11 residues. Here the CDR3 DNA reads TGCAGCGTAACAGAGAACACTGAAGCTTTCTTT. It codes for CSVTENTEAFF. The entire variable domain, with the rest obtained from reference TRBV29-1 and TRBJ1-1, is as follows: SAVISQKPSRDICQRGTSLTIQCQVDSQVTMMFWYRQQPGQSLTLIATANQGSEATYESGFVIDKFPISRPNLTFSTLTVSNMSPEDSSIYLCSVTENTEAFFGQGTRLTVV.

The chain employs TRBV27 and TRBJ2-7; a weak D match, TRBD2 (5 bases). Germline values: CDR1 MNHEY, CDR2 SMNVEV (reference sequence). V lost 7 bases, J lost 4 bases, and 17 bases lay in between. The CDR3 covers 14 residues. The CDR3 region has the DNA TGTGCCAGCAACAAGGACGGCCGAGGGTACGAGCAGTACTTC. Protein product: CASNKDGRGYEQYF.

This clone was observed a few times. CDR3 DNA sequence: TGTGCCAGCAGCTCGAGCAGGTGGTCTCGAACTGAAGCTTTCTTT. Its protein is CASSSSRWSRTEAFF. The rearrangement links TRBV5-8 to TRBJ1-1; D not certain. The germline V and J ends were trimmed by 3 bases and 5 bases, with 17 bases remaining between them. Germline CDR1 SGHTS, CDR2 YDEGEE. This CDR3 contains 15 residues.

This chain joins TRBV2 and TRBJ2-3; maybe TRBD1 (6 bases). Trimming cost V 6 bases and J 3 bases, with 13 bases left between them. The germline CDR1 and CDR2 sequences are SNHLY and FYNNEI. This CDR3 contains 14 residues. The CDR3 sequence is CASRNREVTDTQYF. Written as DNA, the CDR3 is TGTGCCAGCAGGAACAGGGAAGTAACAGATACGCAGTATTTT.